The rows below give T cell receptor beta chains drawn from one sample of a study of blood T cell repertoires in COVID-19. Assay: immunoSEQ multiplex PCR; the TCRdb copy retains only in-frame clones and omits some. The sample has 150,000 to 200,000 clones, roughly 84% seen once. Input material: PBMCs or T cells enriched from blood (not recorded which). The receptors stem from a woman aged 25 to 45 who had been exposed to COVID-19. CDR3s include the opening cysteine and the closing phenylalanine or tryptophan. D genes are given only for firm matches. Clone size is not always given. Where it is, it says once, few, many or a class for expanded clones.

D	J	V	size	DNA	CDR3
TRBD2	TRBJ2-3	TRBV7-2	NA	TGTGCCAGCAGCTTAGGGCCAGCGGGGGCCGCAGATACGCAGTATTTT	CASSLGPAGAADTQYF
NA	TRBJ1-4	TRBV9	medium-sized	TGTGCCAGCAGCGCCAGCAGGGGAAGCGATGAAAAACTGTTTTTT	CASSASRGSDEKLFF
NA	TRBJ2-7	TRBV19	few	TGTGCCAGTAGCAAGAGCTCCTACGAGCAGTACTTC	CASSKSSYEQYF
NA	TRBJ2-5	TRBV7-9	NA	TGTGCCAGCAGCTTAGTGAAGGTGGGGGCGGAGACCCAGTACTTC	CASSLVKVGAETQYF
NA	TRBJ2-2	TRBV5-8	NA	TGTGCCAGCAGCTTCCCCAAACTAGCCCTAAACACCGGGGAGCTGTTTTTT	CASSFPKLALNTGELFF
TRBD2	TRBJ2-5	TRBV5-1	NA	TGCGCCAGCAGCTTGGGTGGGACTAGCGGGGCCCAAGAGACCCAGTACTTC	CASSLGGTSGAQETQYF
NA	TRBJ1-3	TRBV15	NA	TGTGCCACCAGCAGAGCAGGGACTGGAAACACCATATATTTT	CATSRAGTGNTIYF
TRBD1	TRBJ2-7	TRBV5-4	NA	TGTGCCAGCAGCGTGTCAGGGGGCGGGTACGAGCAGTACTTC	CASSVSGGGYEQYF
NA	TRBJ1-6	TRBV27	NA	TGTGCCAGCAGTTTATGGACAAATTCAAATTCACCCCTCCACTTT	CASSLWTNSNSPLHF
TRBD1	TRBJ1-1	TRBV14	NA	TGTGCCAGCAGCAAGAGACAGGGAGTCGTGAACACTGAAGCTTTCTTT	CASSKRQGVVNTEAFF
TRBD1	TRBJ2-4	TRBV18	NA	TGTGCCAGCTCACCAGGGACAGGGGAAAACATTCAGTACTTC	CASSPGTGENIQYF
NA	TRBJ1-5	TRBV9	NA	TGTGCCAGCAGCGCAGGGGTTGGCAATCAGCCCCAGCATTTT	CASSAGVGNQPQHF
TRBD1	TRBJ1-1	TRBV12-3/TRBV12-4	NA	TGTGCCAGCAGTAAAGGGACAGGGCAAGCTTTCTTT	CASSKGTGQAFF
NA	TRBJ2-1	TRBV7-9	NA	TGTGCCAGCAGCTTGTGGCTCTCTTCCGGAGTCCGCTCCTACAATGAGCAGTTCTTC	CASSLWLSSGVRSYNEQFF
NA	TRBJ2-3	TRBV5-1	NA	TGCGCCAGCAGCTTACGGGCGGGGTCGGGAGATACGCAGTATTTT	CASSLRAGSGDTQYF
NA	TRBJ1-1	TRBV7-6	NA	TGTGCCAGCAGCCCACCTATTCCGGGAGGTGAAGCTTTCTTT	CASSPPIPGGEAFF
NA	TRBJ2-3	TRBV19	NA	TGTGCCAGTAGTATAGGTGTGACGACTAGCACAGATACGCAGTATTTT	CASSIGVTTSTDTQYF
NA	TRBJ1-1	TRBV7-9	NA	TGTGCCAGCCGGTCCCGCCAGAACACTGAAGCTTTCTTT	CASRSRQNTEAFF
NA	TRBJ1-4	TRBV2	few	TGTGCCAGCATTGACAGGTCGTGGGAAAAACTGTTTTTT	CASIDRSWEKLFF
TRBD1	TRBJ2-6	TRBV18	NA	TGTGCCAGCTCACCCTTGGGGACAGGGAATTCTGGGGCCAACGTCCTGACTTTC	CASSPLGTGNSGANVLTF
TRBD2	TRBJ2-2	TRBV2	few	TGTGCCAGCGACTCCGGGACTAGCGGGAGGAACACCGGGGAGCTGTTTTTT	CASDSGTSGRNTGELFF